Here is one T cell receptor (beta chain) with its context. Its antigen is unknown. Within one base of it there is no much larger clone, and no base qualities were kept. Unstimulated CD4+ memory cells were also sequenced in three donor pairs, together with CD4+ naive, CD8+ TEMRA, CD8+ naive and CD8+ effector memory subsets. Sorted unstimulated T cells and proliferating T cells recovered from mixed lymphocyte reactions underwent TCRbeta CDR3 sequencing. Fresh whole blood from approximately ten HLA-typed healthy donors was used to isolate PBMCs. The source of the sample is a study of siplizumab effects on memory and regulatory T cells (dated by TCRdb to the late 2010s). A note on the overall study: The study examined how the anti-CD2 antibody siplizumab affects alloreactive T-cell subsets in allogeneic mixed lymphocyte reactions built from human PBMCs. Broader findings and caveats from the paper: Among mappable alloreactive CD4+ clones, the Treg-derived fraction averaged nearly 70% with siplizumab versus around 25% in control reactions. Compared with memory T cells, unstimulated naive T cells appeared more diverse, and naive cells seemed to make a substantial contribution to the alloresponse. The cumulative frequency of alloreactive sequences traceable to unstimulated CD4+ memory T cells was significantly reduced by siplizumab. Whether proliferating Tregs from siplizumab cultures were suppressive was not functionally confirmed. Sequences below about 10^-5 frequency were poorly captured, so only a minor fraction of alloreactive clones could be mapped to unstimulated subsets. Roughly 75-97% of proliferating CD4+ or CD8+ clones could not be assigned a naive or memory phenotype.

Libraries were made using the immunoSEQ multiplex PCR assay. The deep sequencing platform assayed around 95,000 TCR templates per sample. Genomic DNA extracted from sorted T cells was used for TCRbeta CDR3 sequencing. For the original study's pipeline: The R programming language was used for clonal analysis of TCRbeta CDR3 data. Alloreactive CD4+ and CD8+ clones were defined by comparing unstimulated samples with post-reaction CFSE-low samples. Alloreactive CD4+ clones were assigned to regulatory or non-regulatory origin by matching sequences to sorted unstimulated Treg and non-Treg repertoires. TCRdb re-hosts the immuneACCESS table, in-frame sequences only. Its copies lack some clones; in the studies checked, an unresolved V gene accounts for under half of them, and the cause for the rest is not known. The V and J calls and clone size come from that table; D and trimming were worked out from the DNA. In this sample the table shows approximately 56,000 clones, about 98% of which occur a single time. The ten largest clones add up to approximately 1% of the sample.

CDR3 length: 15 amino acids, cysteine to phenylalanine. The sequence is cut down to CDR3 DNA, 45 bases in frame from base 1. The junction shows trimming of 4 bases on V and 3 bases on J, and the gene matches do not reach 4 bases of it. CDR1 SGDLS and CDR2 YYNGEE are derived from the germline V gene. Sequenced sample: naive CD8+ T cells sorted from blood. The sample's cell subset or site, from its label and the paper: unstimulated naive T cells. The receptor was isolated from a human donor in good health. The chain was built from TRBV9 and TRBJ1-5; the central 10 bases match TRBD1. CDR3 sequence: CASSSGQGYNQPQHF. The DNA sequence is TGTGCCAGCAGCTCGGGACAGGGGTACAATCAGCCCCAGCATTTT.